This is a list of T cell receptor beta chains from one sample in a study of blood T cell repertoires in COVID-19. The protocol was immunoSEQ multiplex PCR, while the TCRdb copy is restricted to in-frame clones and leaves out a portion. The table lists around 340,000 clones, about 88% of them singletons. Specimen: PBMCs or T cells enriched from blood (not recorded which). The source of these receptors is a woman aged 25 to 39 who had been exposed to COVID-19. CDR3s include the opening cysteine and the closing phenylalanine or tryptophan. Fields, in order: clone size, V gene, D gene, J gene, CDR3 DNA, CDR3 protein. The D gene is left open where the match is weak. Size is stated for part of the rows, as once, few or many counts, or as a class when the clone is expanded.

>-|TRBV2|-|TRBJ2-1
TGTGCCAGCACTGTTACAGTCTCCTACAATGAGCAGTTCTTC
CASTVTVSYNEQFF
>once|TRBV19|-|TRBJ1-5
TGTGCCAGTAGTCCCGGACACCAACAGCCCCAGCATTTT
CASSPGHQQPQHF
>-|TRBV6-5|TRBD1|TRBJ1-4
TGTGCCAGCAGTTACACGGGACAGGGGGTCTGGGAAAAACTGTTTTTT
CASSYTGQGVWEKLFF
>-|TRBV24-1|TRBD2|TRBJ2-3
TGTGCCACCAGTGACACACTAGCGGTGGACACAGATACGCAGTATTTT
CATSDTLAVDTDTQYF
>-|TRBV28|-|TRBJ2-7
TGTGCCAGCAGCTATCGGCTTTGGCAGGGCCTATACGAGCAGTACTTC
CASSYRLWQGLYEQYF
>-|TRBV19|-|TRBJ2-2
TGTGCCAGTATCCCCAGGCAGGGGACCGGGGAGCTGTTTTTT
CASIPRQGTGELFF
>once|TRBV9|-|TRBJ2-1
TGTGCCAGCATGCGGGGCACCGAGCAGTTCTTC
CASMRGTEQFF
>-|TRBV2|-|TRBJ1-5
TGTGCCAGCAGTCCTACAGGAACAGCTGAGCATTTT
CASSPTGTAEHF
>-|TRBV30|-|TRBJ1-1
TGTGCCTGGAGTGTTCAGGACCGGGGAAAAGCTTTCTTT
CAWSVQDRGKAFF
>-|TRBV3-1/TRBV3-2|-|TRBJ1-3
TGTGCCAGCGGTCAGGGGAGCTCTGGAAACACCATATATTTT
CASGQGSSGNTIYF
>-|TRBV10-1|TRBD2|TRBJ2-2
TGCGCCAGCAGTGAACCTAGCGGGAGCACCGGGGAGCTGTTTTTT
CASSEPSGSTGELFF
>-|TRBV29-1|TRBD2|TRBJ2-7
TGCAGCGTTGAGGCCCCCCATTTGGGGGGGGACTACGAGCAGTACTTC
CSVEAPHLGGDYEQYF
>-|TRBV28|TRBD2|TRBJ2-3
TGTGCCAGTAGAGGTGGCGGGAGGTTCACAGATACGCAGTATTTT
CASRGGGRFTDTQYF
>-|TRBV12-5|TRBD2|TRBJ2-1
TGTGCTAGTGGTTTGGTACCTCTAGCGGGAGAGGTGAGTGAGCAGTTCTTC
CASGLVPLAGEVSEQFF
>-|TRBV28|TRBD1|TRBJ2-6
TGTGCCAGCAGTTTACCCTGGACAGGGCATCCTGACTCTGGGGCCAACGTCCTGACTTTC
CASSLPWTGHPDSGANVLTF
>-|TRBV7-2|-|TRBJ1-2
TGTGCCAGCAGCCCCGGTGGCGGGCTACGTAACTATGGCTACACCTTC
CASSPGGGLRNYGYTF
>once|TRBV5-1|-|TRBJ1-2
TGCGCCAGCAGCTTGTCCGGAGGTTCAGCGTATGGCTACACCTTC
CASSLSGGSAYGYTF
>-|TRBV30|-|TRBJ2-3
TGTGCCTGGAGTAAGGATAGCGGCCACACAGATACGCAGTATTTT
CAWSKDSGHTDTQYF
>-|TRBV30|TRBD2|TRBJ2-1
TGTGCCTGGAGTCCGGGACTAGCGGGAGCTGAGCAGTTCTTC
CAWSPGLAGAEQFF